This T cell receptor (beta chain) was observed in a study of control samples from healthy donors and cancer patients (dated by TCRdb to about 2020). Library preparation employed the immunoSEQ multiplex PCR assay. The immuneACCESS repertoire file appears here via TCRdb, limited to in-frame rearrangements. These files lack a portion of the clones; in checked studies, under half of the deficit traces to unresolved V genes, and the cause of the others is not known. The sample profile shows fewer than 25,000 clones; about 80% of them were found once. The leading ten clones occupy 27% of the sample. V loses 1 base, J loses 13 bases, and the germline ends lie 11 bases apart. The germline V gene gives CDR1 as SGHVS and CDR2 as FQNEAQ. Counted from cysteine to phenylalanine, this CDR3 has 13 amino acids. Kept here is only the CDR3 DNA, which spans 39 bases and is read in frame from base 1. Points on this clone: Its recognized antigen is unknown. Base qualities were left out, and no much larger clone turns up one base away.

The rearranged segments are TRBV7-8 and TRBJ1-6, with the D gene not clear enough to name. The source of this sequence is a man aged 60 to 69 with head and neck cancer. Sequencing was done on a sample of PBMCs. The DNA is TGTGCCAGCAGCTTAGGACGGGCCTACCCCCTCCACTTT. This sequence encodes CASSLGRAYPLHF. Here the CDR3 is joined to the reference TRBV7-8 and TRBJ1-6 genes, and the full variable domain is: GAGVSQSPRYKVAKRGQDVALRCDPISGHVSLFWYQQALGQGPEFLTYFQNEAQLDKSGLPSDRFFAERPEGSVSTLKIQRTQQEDSAVYLCASSLGRAYPLHFGNGTRLTVT.